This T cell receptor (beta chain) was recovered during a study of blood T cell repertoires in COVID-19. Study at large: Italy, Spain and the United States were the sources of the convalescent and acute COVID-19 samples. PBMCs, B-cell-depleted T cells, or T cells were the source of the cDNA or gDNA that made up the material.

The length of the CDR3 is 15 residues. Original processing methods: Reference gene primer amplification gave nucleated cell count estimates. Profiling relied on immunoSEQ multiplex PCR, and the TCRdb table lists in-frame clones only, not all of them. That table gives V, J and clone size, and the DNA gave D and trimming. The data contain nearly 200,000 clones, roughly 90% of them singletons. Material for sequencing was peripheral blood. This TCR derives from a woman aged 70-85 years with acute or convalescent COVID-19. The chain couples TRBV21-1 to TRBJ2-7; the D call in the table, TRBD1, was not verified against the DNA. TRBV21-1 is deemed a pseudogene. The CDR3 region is CASSKEHRKVYEQYF. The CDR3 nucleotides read TGTGCCAGCAGCAAAGAACACAGGAAAGTCTACGAGCAGTACTTC.